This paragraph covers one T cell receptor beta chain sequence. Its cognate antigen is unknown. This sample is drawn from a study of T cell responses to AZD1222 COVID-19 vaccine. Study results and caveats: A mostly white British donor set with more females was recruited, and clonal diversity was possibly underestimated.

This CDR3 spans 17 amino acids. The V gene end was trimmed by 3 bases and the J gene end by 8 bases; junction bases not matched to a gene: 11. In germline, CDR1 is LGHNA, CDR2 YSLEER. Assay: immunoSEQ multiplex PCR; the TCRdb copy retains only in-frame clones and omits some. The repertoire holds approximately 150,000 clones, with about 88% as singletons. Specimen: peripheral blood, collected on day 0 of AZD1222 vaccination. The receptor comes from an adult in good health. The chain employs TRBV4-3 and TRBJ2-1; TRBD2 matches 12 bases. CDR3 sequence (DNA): TGCGCCAGCAGCCATCGGACTCGGACTAGCGGGACGGATGAGCAGTTCTTC. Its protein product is CASSHRTRTSGTDEQFF.